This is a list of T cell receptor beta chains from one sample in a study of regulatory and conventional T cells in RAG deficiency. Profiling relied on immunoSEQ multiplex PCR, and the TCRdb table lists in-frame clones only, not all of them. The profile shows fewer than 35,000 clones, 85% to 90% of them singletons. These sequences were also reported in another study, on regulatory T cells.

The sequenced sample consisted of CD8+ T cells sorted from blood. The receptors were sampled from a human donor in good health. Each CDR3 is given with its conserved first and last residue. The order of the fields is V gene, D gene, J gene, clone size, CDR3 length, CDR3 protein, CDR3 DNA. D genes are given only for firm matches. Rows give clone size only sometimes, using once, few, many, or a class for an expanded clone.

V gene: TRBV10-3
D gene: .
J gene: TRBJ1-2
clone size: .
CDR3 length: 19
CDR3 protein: CAISEVGGPGSLPHYGYTF
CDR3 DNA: TGTGCCATCAGTGAGGTTGGGGGACCGGGTTCCCTCCCCCACTATGGCTACACCTTC

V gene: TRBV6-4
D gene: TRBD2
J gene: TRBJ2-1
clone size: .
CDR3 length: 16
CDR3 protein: CASSDVAGSSYNEQFF
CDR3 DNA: TGTGCCAGCAGTGACGTAGCGGGGAGCTCCTACAATGAGCAGTTCTTC

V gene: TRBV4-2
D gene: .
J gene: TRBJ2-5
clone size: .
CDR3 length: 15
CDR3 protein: CASSQEVPNQETQYF
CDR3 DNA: TGTGCCAGCAGCCAAGAAGTTCCGAATCAAGAGACCCAGTACTTC

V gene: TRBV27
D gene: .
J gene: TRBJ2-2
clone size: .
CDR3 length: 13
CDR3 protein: CASSLYTSGELFF
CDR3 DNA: TGTGCCAGCAGTTTATACACATCCGGGGAGCTGTTTTTT

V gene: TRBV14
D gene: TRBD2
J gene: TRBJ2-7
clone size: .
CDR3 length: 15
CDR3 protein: CASSQDTSGRREQYF
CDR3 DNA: TGTGCCAGCAGCCAAGATACTAGCGGGCGTCGAGAGCAGTACTTC

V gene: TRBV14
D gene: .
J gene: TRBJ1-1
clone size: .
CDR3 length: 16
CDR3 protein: CASSLKSRGWGTEAFF
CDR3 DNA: TGTGCCAGCAGCCTTAAAAGCAGGGGTTGGGGTACTGAAGCTTTCTTT

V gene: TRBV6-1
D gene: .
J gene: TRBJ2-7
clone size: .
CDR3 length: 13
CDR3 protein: CASSSNEGYEQYF
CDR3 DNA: TGTGCCAGCAGTTCCAATGAGGGATACGAGCAGTACTTC

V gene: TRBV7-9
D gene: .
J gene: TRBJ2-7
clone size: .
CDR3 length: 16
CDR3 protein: CASSLPGTADSYEQYF
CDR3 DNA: TGTGCCAGCAGCTTGCCCGGGACCGCCGACTCCTACGAGCAGTACTTC

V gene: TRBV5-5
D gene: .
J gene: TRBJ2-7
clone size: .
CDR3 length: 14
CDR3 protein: CASSLAGGPYEQYF
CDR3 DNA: TGTGCCAGCAGCTTGGCCGGCGGTCCCTACGAGCAGTACTTC

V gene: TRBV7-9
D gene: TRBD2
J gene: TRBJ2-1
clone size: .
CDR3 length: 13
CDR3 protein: CASLAGGLDEQFF
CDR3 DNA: TGTGCCAGCCTAGCGGGGGGGCTTGATGAGCAGTTCTTC

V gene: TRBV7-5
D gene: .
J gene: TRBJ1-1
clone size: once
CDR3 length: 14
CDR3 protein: CARSRGPLNTEAFF
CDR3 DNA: TGTGCCAGAAGCAGGGGTCCGCTGAATACTGAAGCTTTCTTT

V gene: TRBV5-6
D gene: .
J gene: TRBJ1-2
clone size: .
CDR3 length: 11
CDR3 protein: CASSSGELYTF
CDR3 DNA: TGTGCCAGCAGCTCCGGGGAACTCTACACCTTC

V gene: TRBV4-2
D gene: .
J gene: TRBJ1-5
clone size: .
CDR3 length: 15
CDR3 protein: CASSHHTDSNQPQHF
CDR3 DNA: TGTGCCAGCAGCCATCACACGGATAGCAATCAGCCCCAGCATTTT

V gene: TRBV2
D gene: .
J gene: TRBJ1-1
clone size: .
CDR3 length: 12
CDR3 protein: CASSEVYKEAFF
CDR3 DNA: TGTGCCAGCAGTGAAGTGTACAAGGAGGCTTTCTTT

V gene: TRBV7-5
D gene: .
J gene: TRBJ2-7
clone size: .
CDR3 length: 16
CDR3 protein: CASSSAKRGGQYEQYF
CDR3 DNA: TGTGCCAGCAGCTCCGCGAAGCGGGGGGGCCAGTACGAGCAGTACTTC

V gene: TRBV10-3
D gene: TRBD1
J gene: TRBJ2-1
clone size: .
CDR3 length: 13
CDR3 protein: CAISDQGAGEQFF
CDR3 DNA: TGTGCCATCAGTGATCAGGGGGCAGGTGAGCAGTTCTTC

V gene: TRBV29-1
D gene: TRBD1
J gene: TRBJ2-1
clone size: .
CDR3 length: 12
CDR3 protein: CSVERGTGEQFF
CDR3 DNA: TGCAGCGTTGAACGGGGGACAGGCGAGCAGTTCTTC

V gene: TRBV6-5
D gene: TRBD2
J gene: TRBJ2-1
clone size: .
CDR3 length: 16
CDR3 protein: CAGSWTSGGQGNEQFF
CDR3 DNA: TGTGCCGGCAGTTGGACTAGCGGGGGTCAAGGGAATGAGCAGTTCTTC

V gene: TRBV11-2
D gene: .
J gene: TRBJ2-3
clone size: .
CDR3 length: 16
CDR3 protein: CASRFGSGYHTDTQYF
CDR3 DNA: TGTGCCAGCAGGTTTGGGTCAGGATACCACACAGATACGCAGTATTTT

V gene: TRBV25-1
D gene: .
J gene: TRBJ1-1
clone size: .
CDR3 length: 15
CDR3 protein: CASSDLRGENTEAFF
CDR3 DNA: TGTGCCAGCAGTGATTTAAGGGGGGAGAACACTGAAGCTTTCTTT

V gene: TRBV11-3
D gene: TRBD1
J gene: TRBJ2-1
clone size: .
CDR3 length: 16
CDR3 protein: CASSQRQGLSTNEQFF
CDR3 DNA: TGTGCCAGCAGCCAGCGACAGGGGCTCTCCACAAATGAGCAGTTCTTC

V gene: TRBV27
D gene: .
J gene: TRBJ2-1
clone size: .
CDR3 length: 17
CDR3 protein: CASSLFSGQNSYNEQFF
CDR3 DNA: TGTGCCAGCAGTTTATTCTCTGGACAGAACTCCTACAATGAGCAGTTCTTC

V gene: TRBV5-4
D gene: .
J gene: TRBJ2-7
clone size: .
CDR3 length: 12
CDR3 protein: CASGSSPYEQYF
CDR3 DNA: TGTGCCAGCGGGAGCTCCCCCTACGAGCAGTACTTC

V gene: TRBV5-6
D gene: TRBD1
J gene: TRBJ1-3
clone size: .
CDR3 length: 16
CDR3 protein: CASSFGQGYSGNTIYF
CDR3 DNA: TGTGCCAGCAGCTTCGGACAGGGATACTCTGGAAACACCATATATTTT

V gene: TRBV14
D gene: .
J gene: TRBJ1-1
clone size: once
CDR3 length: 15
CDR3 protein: CASSQTARMNTEAFF
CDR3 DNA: TGTGCCAGCAGCCAAACGGCAAGAATGAACACTGAAGCTTTCTTT

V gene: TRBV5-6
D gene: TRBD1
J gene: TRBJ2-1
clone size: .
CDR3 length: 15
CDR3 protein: CASSLVDRGPNEQFF
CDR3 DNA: TGTGCCAGCAGCTTAGTGGACAGGGGGCCCAATGAGCAGTTCTTC

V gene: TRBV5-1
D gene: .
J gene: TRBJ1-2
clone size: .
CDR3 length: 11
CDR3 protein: CASSTGTGYTF
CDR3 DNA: TGCGCCAGCAGCACAGGGACCGGCTACACCTTC

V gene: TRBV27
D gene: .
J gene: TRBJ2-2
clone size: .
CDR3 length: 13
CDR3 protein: CASSLVGTGELFF
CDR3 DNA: TGTGCCAGCAGTTTAGTAGGCACCGGGGAGCTGTTTTTT

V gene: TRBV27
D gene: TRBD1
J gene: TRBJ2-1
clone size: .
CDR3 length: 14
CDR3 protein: CASSLGTGGNEQFF
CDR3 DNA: TGTGCCAGCAGTCTCGGGACAGGGGGGAATGAGCAGTTCTTC

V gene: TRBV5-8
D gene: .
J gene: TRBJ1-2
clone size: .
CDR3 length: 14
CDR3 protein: CATPGWEANYGYTF
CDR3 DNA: TGTGCCACCCCCGGGTGGGAGGCTAACTATGGCTACACCTTC

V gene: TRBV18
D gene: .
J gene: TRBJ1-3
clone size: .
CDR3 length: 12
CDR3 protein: CASTETGNTIYF
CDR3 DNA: TGTGCCAGCACAGAGACTGGAAACACCATATATTTT

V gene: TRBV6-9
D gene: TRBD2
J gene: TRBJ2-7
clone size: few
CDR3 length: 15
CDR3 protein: CASSERTSGSYEQYF
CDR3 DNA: TGTGCCAGCAGTGAAAGGACTAGCGGCTCCTACGAGCAGTACTTC

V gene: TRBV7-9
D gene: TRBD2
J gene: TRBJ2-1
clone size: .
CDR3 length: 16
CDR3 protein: CASSLVRASGGYEQFF
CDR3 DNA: TGTGCCAGCAGCTTAGTACGGGCTAGCGGGGGCTATGAGCAGTTCTTC

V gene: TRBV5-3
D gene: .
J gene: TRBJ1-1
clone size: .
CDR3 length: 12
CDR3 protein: CARSHMGTEAFF
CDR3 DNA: TGTGCCAGAAGCCACATGGGCACTGAAGCTTTCTTT

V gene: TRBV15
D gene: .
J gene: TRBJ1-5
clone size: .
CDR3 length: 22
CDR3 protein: CATSSFPSPGHLPVMSNQPQHF
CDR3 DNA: TGTGCCACCAGCAGTTTCCCCTCCCCGGGACATCTCCCCGTGATGAGCAATCAGCCCCAGCATTTT

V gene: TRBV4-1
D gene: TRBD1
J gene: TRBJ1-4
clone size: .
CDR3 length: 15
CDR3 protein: CASSPTGGANEKLFF
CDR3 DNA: TGCGCCAGCAGCCCCACAGGGGGGGCTAATGAAAAACTGTTTTTT

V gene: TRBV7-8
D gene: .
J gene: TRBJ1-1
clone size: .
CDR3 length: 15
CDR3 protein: CASSLAQEGGTEAFF
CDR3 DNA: TGTGCCAGCAGCTTAGCGCAGGAGGGGGGCACTGAAGCTTTCTTT

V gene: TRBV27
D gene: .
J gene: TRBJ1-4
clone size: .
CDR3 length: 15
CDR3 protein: CASSPTAGEGEKLFF
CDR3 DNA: TGTGCCAGCAGTCCTACGGCAGGGGAAGGGGAAAAACTGTTTTTT

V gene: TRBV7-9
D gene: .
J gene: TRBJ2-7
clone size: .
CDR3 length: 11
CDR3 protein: CASSSPNEQYF
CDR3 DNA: TGTGCCAGCAGCTCCCCTAACGAGCAGTACTTC

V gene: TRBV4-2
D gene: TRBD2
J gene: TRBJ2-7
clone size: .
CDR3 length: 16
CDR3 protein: CASSFLAGENSYEQYF
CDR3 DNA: TGTGCCAGCAGCTTTCTAGCGGGGGAGAATTCATACGAGCAGTACTTC

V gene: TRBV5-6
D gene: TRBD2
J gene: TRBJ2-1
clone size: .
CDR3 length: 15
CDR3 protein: CASSLGTSGTDEQFF
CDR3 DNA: TGTGCCAGCAGCTTGGGGACTAGCGGGACAGATGAGCAGTTCTTC

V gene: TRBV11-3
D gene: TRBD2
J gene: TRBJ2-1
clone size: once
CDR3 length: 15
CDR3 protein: CASSVTSGSPNEQFF
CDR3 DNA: TGTGCCAGCAGCGTCACTAGCGGGAGTCCCAATGAGCAGTTCTTC

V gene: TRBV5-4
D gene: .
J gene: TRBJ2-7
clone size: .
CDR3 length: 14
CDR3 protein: CASSLGGEQHEQYF
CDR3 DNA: TGTGCCAGCAGCTTGGGGGGGGAGCAGCACGAGCAGTACTTC

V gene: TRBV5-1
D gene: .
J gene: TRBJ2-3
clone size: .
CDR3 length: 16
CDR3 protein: CASSSPGGGSGYTQYF
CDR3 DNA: TGCGCCAGCAGCTCCCCGGGGGGCGGGAGTGGATATACGCAGTATTTT

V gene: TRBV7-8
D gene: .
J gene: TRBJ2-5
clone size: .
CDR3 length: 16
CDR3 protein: CASSLMGGTATETQYF
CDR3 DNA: TGTGCCAGCAGCTTAATGGGGGGAACCGCAACGGAGACCCAGTACTTC

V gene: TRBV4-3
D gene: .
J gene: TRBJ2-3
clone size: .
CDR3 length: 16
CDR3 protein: CASSQEGGTATDTQYF
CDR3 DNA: TGCGCCAGCAGCCAAGAGGGCGGGACCGCTACAGATACGCAGTATTTT